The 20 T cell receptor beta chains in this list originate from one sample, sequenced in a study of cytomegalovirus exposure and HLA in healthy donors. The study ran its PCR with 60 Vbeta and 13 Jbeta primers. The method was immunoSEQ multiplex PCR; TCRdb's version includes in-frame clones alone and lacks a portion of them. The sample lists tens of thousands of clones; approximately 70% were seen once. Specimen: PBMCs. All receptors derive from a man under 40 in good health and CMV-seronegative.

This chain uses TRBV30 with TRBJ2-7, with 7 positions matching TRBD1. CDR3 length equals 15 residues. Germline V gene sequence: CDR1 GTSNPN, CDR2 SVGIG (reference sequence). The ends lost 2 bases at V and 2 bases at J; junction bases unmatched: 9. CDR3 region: CAWSRKNRGTYEQYF. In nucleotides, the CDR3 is TGTGCCTGGAGTCGGAAAAACAGGGGTACCTACGAGCAGTACTTC.

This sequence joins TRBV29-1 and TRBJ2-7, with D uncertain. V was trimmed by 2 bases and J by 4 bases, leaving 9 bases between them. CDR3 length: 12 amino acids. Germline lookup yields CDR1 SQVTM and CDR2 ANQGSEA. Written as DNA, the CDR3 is TGCAGCGTTGAATTTGACACGTACGAGCAGTACTTC. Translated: CSVEFDTYEQYF.

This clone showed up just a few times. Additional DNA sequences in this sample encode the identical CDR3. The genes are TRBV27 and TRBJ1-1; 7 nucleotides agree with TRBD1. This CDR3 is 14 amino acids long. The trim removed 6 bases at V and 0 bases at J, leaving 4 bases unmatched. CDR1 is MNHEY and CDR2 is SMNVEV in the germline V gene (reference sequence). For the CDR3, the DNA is TGTGCCAGCAGCCTGGGACAGATGAACACTGAAGCTTTCTTT. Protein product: CASSLGQMNTEAFF.

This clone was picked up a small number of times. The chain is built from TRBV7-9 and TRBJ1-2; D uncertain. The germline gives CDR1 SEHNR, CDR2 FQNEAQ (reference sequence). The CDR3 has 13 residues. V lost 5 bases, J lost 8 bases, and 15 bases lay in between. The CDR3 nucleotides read TGTGCCAGCAGCCGGGTCGGAACTCACGGCTACACCTTC. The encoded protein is CASSRVGTHGYTF. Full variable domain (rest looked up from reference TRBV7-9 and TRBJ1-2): DTGVSQNPRHKITKRGQNVTFRCDPISEHNRLYWYRQTLGQGPEFLTYFQNEAQLEKSRLLSDRFSAERPKGSFSTLEIQRTEQGDSAMYLCASSRVGTHGYTFGSGTRLTVV.

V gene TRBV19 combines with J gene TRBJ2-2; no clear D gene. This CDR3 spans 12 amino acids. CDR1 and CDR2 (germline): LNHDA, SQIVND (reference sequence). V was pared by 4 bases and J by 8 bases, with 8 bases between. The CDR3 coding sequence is TGTGCCAGTAGTAGCCCCCTAGGGGAGCTGTTTTTT. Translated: CASSSPLGELFF.

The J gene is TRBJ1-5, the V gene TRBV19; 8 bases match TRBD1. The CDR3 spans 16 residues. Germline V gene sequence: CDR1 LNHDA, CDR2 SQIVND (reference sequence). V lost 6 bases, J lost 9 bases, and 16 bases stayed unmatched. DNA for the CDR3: TGTGCCAGTAGACCCGACAGGGGCCCTAGTATATCGCCCCAGCATTTT. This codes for CASRPDRGPSISPQHF.

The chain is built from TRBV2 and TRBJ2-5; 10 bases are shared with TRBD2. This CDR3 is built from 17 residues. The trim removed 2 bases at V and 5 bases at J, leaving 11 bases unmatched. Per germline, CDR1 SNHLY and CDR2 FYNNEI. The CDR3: CASSEYLAGVGLETQYF. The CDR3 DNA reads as TGTGCCAGCAGTGAATATCTAGCGGGGGTAGGACTGGAGACCCAGTACTTC.

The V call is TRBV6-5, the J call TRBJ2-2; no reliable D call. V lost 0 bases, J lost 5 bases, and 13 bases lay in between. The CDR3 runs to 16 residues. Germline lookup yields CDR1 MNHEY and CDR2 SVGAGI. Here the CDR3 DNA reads TGTGCCAGCAGTTACTCGCCCGAATCCAGGACCGGGGAGCTGTTTTTT. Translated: CASSYSPESRTGELFF.

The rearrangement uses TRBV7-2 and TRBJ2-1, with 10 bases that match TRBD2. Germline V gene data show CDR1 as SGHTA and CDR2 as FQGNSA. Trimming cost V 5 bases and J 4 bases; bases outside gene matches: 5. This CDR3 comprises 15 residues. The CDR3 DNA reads TGTGCCAGCAGCGTTAGCGGGAGGAAGTACAATGAGCAGTTCTTC. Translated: CASSVSGRKYNEQFF.

Written as DNA, the CDR3 is TGTGCCAGCAGCTTAAGGGAGAACACAGATACGCAGTATTTT. Amino acid sequence: CASSLRENTDTQYF. V gene TRBV7-9 combines with J gene TRBJ2-3; TRBD2 is a possible D gene (5 bases). Germline-derived CDR1 and CDR2 are SEHNR and FQNEAQ (reference sequence). Trimming pared 2 bases from V and 2 bases from J, leaving 8 bases between. This CDR3 is 14 amino acids long. The full variable domain, with the rest looked up from reference TRBV7-9 and TRBJ2-3, is DTGVSQNPRHKITKRGQNVTFRCDPISEHNRLYWYRQTLGQGPEFLTYFQNEAQLEKSRLLSDRFSAERPKGSFSTLEIQRTEQGDSAMYLCASSLRENTDTQYFGPGTRLTVL.

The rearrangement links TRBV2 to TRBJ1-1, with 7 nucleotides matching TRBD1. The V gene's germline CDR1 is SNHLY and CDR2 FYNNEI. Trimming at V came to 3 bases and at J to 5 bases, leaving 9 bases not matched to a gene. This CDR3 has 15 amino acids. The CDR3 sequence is CASSDGGRGRTEAFF. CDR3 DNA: TGTGCCAGCAGTGATGGTGGCAGGGGGAGGACTGAAGCTTTCTTT.

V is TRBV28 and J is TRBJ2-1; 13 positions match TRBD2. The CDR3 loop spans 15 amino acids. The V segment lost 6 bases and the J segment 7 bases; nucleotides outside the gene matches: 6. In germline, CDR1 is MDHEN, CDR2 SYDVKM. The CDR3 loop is CASSQLAGGWNEQFF. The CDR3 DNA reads TGTGCCAGCAGCCAACTAGCGGGAGGGTGGAATGAGCAGTTCTTC. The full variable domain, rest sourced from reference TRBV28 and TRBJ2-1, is DVKVTQSSRYLVKRTGEKVFLECVQDMDHENMFWYRQDPGLGLRLIYFSYDVKMKEKGDIPEGYSVSREKKERFSLILESASTNQTSMYLCASSQLAGGWNEQFFGPGTRLTVL.

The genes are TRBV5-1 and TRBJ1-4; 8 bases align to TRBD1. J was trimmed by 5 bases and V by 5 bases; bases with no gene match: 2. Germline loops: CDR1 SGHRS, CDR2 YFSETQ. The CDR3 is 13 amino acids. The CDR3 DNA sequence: TGCGCCAGCAGGACAGGGGAAAATGAAAAACTGTTTTTT. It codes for CASRTGENEKLFF.

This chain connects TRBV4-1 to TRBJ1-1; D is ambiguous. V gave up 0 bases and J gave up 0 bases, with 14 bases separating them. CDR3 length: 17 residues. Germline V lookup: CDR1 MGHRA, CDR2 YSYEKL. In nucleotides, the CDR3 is TGCGCCAGCAGCCAAGATAGGTCCCGAGGGATGAACACTGAAGCTTTCTTT. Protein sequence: CASSQDRSRGMNTEAFF.

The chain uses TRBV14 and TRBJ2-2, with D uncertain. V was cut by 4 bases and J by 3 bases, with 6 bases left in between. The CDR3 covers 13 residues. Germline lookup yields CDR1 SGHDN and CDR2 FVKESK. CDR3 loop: CASSPHDTGELFF. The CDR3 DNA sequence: TGTGCCAGCAGCCCCCATGACACCGGGGAGCTGTTTTTT.

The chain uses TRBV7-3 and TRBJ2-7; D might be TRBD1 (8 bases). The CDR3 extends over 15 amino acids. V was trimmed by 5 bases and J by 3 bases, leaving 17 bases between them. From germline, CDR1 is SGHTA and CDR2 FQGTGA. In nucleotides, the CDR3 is TGTGCCAGCAGCCGAAGCGGGACAGGCGTCTACGAGCAGTACTTC. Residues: CASSRSGTGVYEQYF.

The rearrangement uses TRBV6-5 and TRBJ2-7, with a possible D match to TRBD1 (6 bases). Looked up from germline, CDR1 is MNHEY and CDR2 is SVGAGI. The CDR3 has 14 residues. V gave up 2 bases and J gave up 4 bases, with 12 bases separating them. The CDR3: CASSYGGGSYEQYF. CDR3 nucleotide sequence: TGTGCCAGCAGTTACGGGGGCGGGTCTTACGAGCAGTACTTC.

The CDR3 loop reads CASSLPGVEQYF. The CDR3 DNA sequence: TGTGCCAGCAGTTTGCCAGGGGTCGAGCAGTACTTC. V and J are TRBV27 and TRBJ2-7, with a weak D call TRBD1 (6 bases). CDR3 length: 12 residues. In germline, CDR1 is MNHEY, CDR2 SMNVEV (reference sequence). The germline V and J ends were trimmed by 3 bases and 6 bases, with 9 bases remaining between them.

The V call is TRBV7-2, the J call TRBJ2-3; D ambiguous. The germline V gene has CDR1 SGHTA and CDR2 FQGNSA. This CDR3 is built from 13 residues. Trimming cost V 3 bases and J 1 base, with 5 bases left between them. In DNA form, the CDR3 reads TGTGCCAGCAGCTTCCAGGGCACAGATACGCAGTATTTT. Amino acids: CASSFQGTDTQYF.

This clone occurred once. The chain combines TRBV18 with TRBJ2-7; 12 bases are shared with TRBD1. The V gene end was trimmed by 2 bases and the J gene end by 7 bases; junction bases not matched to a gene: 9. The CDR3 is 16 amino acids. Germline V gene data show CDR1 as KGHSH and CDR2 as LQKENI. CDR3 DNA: TGTGCCAGCTCACCAGTGGGACAGGGGGCGATATCGGAGCAGTACTTC. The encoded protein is CASSPVGQGAISEQYF.